Listed here are 21 T cell receptor beta chains from one sample, sequenced in a study of cytomegalovirus exposure and HLA in healthy donors. A multiplex PCR was run with 60 Vbeta primers and 13 Jbeta primers. Generated by immunoSEQ multiplex PCR, the TCRdb table keeps only in-frame clones and is missing some. The data hold some 140,000 clones, with 80% observed a single time. The source material was PBMCs. The receptors stem from a man aged 30 to 39 in good health.

The V gene is TRBV7-6, the J gene TRBJ2-5; TRBD2 matches at 7 bases. V dropped 1 base and J dropped 13; count of bases not matched to a gene: 15. Germline CDR1 and CDR2: SGHVS and FNYEAQ. This CDR3 region has 15 residues. Here the CDR3 DNA reads TGTGCCAGCAGCTTAGGGGCTGGGACTATCCAACGACCGTACTTC. Protein: CASSLGAGTIQRPYF. The variable domain in full, with the rest retrieved from reference TRBV7-6 and TRBJ2-5, is GAGVSQSPRYKVTKRGQDVALRCDPISGHVSLYWYRQALGQGPEFLTYFNYEAQQDKSGLPNDRFSAERPEGSISTLTIQRTEQRDSAMYRCASSLGAGTIQRPYFGPGTRLLVL.

This clone was seen only once. The chain employs TRBV5-1 and TRBJ1-2, with D possibly TRBD1 on 6 matching bases. V lost 2 bases and J 6 bases, leaving 20 bases between the germline ends. CDR3 length: 16 amino acids. Per germline, CDR1 SGHRS and CDR2 YFSETQ. CDR3 bases: TGCGCCAGCAGCTTTTCAACGAACAGGGAGAGGAATGGCTACACCTTC. Its protein product is CASSFSTNRERNGYTF.

The V gene is TRBV15, the J gene TRBJ2-1; 10 bases map to TRBD1. V lost 0 bases, J lost 9 bases, and 5 bases stayed unmatched. This CDR3 has 15 amino acids. Germline V lookup: CDR1 LNHNV, CDR2 YYDKDF (reference sequence). The CDR3 spells CATSRDRGTGAEQFF. CDR3 coding DNA: TGTGCCACCAGCAGAGATCGGGGGACAGGGGCTGAGCAGTTCTTC.

The rearrangement links TRBV7-8 to TRBJ2-2; perhaps TRBD2 as D (5 bases). This CDR3 has 18 residues. Germline V gene data show CDR1 as SGHVS and CDR2 as FQNEAQ. Trimming took off 4 bases at V and 1 base at J, with 19 bases between the two ends. The CDR3 loop is CASSYPWAAAVNTGELFF. DNA for the CDR3: TGTGCCAGCAGCTACCCTTGGGCAGCGGCTGTGAACACCGGGGAGCTGTTTTTT.

The chain carries TRBV19 and TRBJ2-1, with 11 positions matching TRBD2. This CDR3 is built from 17 residues. J gave up 0 bases and V 6 bases, and 7 bases lay outside the gene matches. CDR1 is LNHDA and CDR2 is SQIVND in the germline V gene (reference sequence). This CDR3 is CASSRTGTSGSYNEQFF. The CDR3 DNA follows: TGTGCCAGTAGCCGAACCGGGACTAGCGGCTCCTACAATGAGCAGTTCTTC.

The chain couples TRBV19 to TRBJ2-7, with D possibly being TRBD2 (6 bases). Trimming removed 6 bases at V and 10 bases at J, with 22 bases between. The CDR3 contains 14 residues. Germline CDR1 reads LNHDA; CDR2 reads SQIVND (reference sequence). Here the CDR3 reads CASSPGTSPPIQYF. CDR3 DNA: TGTGCCAGTAGCCCCGGGACTTCCCCGCCTATTCAGTACTTC.

This rearrangement joins TRBV12-5 to TRBJ2-1; 10 nucleotides line up with TRBD2. Germline V gene sequence: CDR1 LGHNT, CDR2 FRNRAP. Germline trimming cut 4 bases from V and 9 bases from J; bases unmatched to any gene: 12. The CDR3 covers 16 residues. DNA of the CDR3: TGTGCTAGTGGTTGGCCCGCTAGCGGGAGTTTGATTGAGCAGTTCTTC. Translated, it gives CASGWPASGSLIEQFF.

CDR3 sequence: CAIRTGVGSEAFF. The CDR3 nucleotides read TGTGCCATCAGAACAGGCGTCGGCTCTGAAGCTTTCTTT. V and J are TRBV10-3 and TRBJ1-1; tentatively, D is TRBD1 (5 bases). CDR3 length equals 13 residues. Germline V gene sequence: CDR1 ENHRY, CDR2 SYGVKD. Trimming took 6 bases from V and 6 from J, leaving 14 bases between them.

The chain recombines TRBV19 with TRBJ2-1; the match to TRBD2 covers 10 bases. The germline CDR1 and CDR2 sequences are LNHDA and SQIVND (reference sequence). The J segment lost 7 bases and the V segment lost 3 bases, leaving 9 bases of the junction unmatched. The CDR3 is 16 amino acids. CDR3 region: CASSIGSGRAVNEQFF. The CDR3 DNA reads as TGTGCCAGTAGTATTGGAAGCGGGAGGGCCGTTAATGAGCAGTTCTTC.

This sequence joins TRBV5-6 and TRBJ2-3; 13 positions agree with TRBD2. Germline V CDR1 and CDR2: SGHDT, YYEEEE. The CDR3 has 17 amino acids. V shed 2 bases and J 4 bases; nucleotides not matched to a gene: 7. The CDR3, as DNA: TGTGCCAGCAGCTTTCAACGGACTAGCGGGAGCGCAGATACGCAGTATTTT. It is translated as CASSFQRTSGSADTQYF.

This clone was recorded only once. The rearrangement links TRBV5-1 to TRBJ2-3, with D possibly being TRBD2 (6 bases). This CDR3 contains 13 residues. V dropped 3 bases and J dropped 8 bases, with 13 bases sitting between them. The germline gives CDR1 SGHRS, CDR2 YFSETQ. The CDR3 loop reads CASSSRDSSTQYF. The CDR3 nucleotides read TGCGCCAGCAGCTCGCGGGACTCGAGTACGCAGTATTTT.

The rearrangement links TRBV6-5 to TRBJ1-1; possibly TRBD1 for D (5 bases). V lost 0 bases to trimming and J lost 5 bases, with 16 bases between them. This CDR3 comprises 16 residues. Germline V CDR1 and CDR2: MNHEY, SVGAGI. CDR3 DNA sequence: TGTGCCAGCAGTTACTCGATAGACAGTTTTGGGACTGAAGCTTTCTTT. Translated, it gives CASSYSIDSFGTEAFF.

Worth noting for this clone: One end of the junction varies from germline; a read error may be responsible. J is TRBJ1-1 and V is TRBV12-5, with a weak D call TRBD1 (5 bases). The germline gives CDR1 LGHNT, CDR2 FRNRAP. The length of the CDR3 is 12 residues. This chain's CDR3 is CASGLGGLGRRF. The CDR3 DNA reads as TGTGCTAGTGGTTTGGGGGGCCTCGGTAGACGGTTT.

This chain joins TRBV5-1 and TRBJ2-2, with TRBD1 matching 7 bases. Trimming removed 3 bases from V and 8 bases from J; junction bases left unmatched: 4. The germline CDR1 and CDR2 sequences are SGHRS and YFSETQ. This CDR3 has 13 amino acids. CDR3 sequence reads: CASSSGGLGELFF. Here the CDR3 DNA reads TGCGCCAGCAGCTCAGGGGGTTTGGGGGAGCTGTTTTTT.

Notes on this clone: This same CDR3 is encoded by further DNA sequences in the sample. This chain links TRBV5-4 with TRBJ2-5; 15 bases map to TRBD2. The CDR3 spans 15 residues. V lost 4 bases to trimming and J lost 3 bases; unmatched junction nucleotides: 1. The V gene's germline CDR1 is SGHNT and CDR2 YYREEE (reference sequence). CDR3 region: CASSRTSGGEETQYF. The DNA of the CDR3 is TGTGCCAGCAGCAGGACTAGCGGGGGGGAAGAGACCCAGTACTTC.

The chain uses TRBV5-8 and TRBJ2-1; 9 nucleotides agree with TRBD2. V lost 0 bases, J lost 15 bases, and 10 bases stayed unmatched. This CDR3 comprises 14 residues. CDR1 is SGHTS, CDR2 YDEGEE, per germline. CDR3 in DNA: TGTGCCAGCAGCTTGGCCGCAGCGGGAGGAAAGGGGTTCTTC. Its protein product is CASSLAAAGGKGFF.

This chain connects TRBV9 to TRBJ2-7; 9 bases fit TRBD1. J lost 7 bases, V lost 3 bases, and 14 bases had no gene match. Germline V gene sequence: CDR1 SGDLS, CDR2 YYNGEE. The CDR3 totals 16 residues. The CDR3: CASSASQRTGVQEQYF. CDR3 nucleotides: TGTGCCAGCAGCGCCTCCCAAAGGACAGGGGTGCAAGAGCAGTACTTC.

This chain connects TRBV5-5 to TRBJ2-6, with D possibly TRBD1 on 6 matching bases. This CDR3 has 16 residues. V lost 1 base, J lost 1 base, and 9 bases lay in between. Germline V CDR1 and CDR2: SGHKS, YYEKEE (reference sequence). CDR3 region: CASSLLQGSGANVLTF. Written as DNA, the CDR3 is TGTGCCAGCAGCTTGCTACAGGGTTCTGGGGCCAACGTCCTGACTTTC.

The V gene is TRBV13, the J gene TRBJ1-2; 7 nucleotides align to TRBD1. The trim removed 0 bases at V and 4 bases at J, leaving 2 bases unmatched. The length of the CDR3 is 14 residues. Germline V gene data show CDR1 as PRHDT and CDR2 as FYEKMQ (reference sequence). As DNA, the CDR3 is TGTGCCAGCAGCTTAGGGACAGGGATCTATGGCTACACCTTC. It translates to CASSLGTGIYGYTF.

The CDR3, as DNA: TGCGCCAGCAGCTCCCCTTCGCGGGAGGATGAGCAGTACTTC. Its translation is CASSSPSREDEQYF. The chain couples TRBV5-1 to TRBJ2-7; 8 positions agree with TRBD2. CDR1 is SGHRS and CDR2 is YFSETQ in the germline V gene. The CDR3 runs 14 residues. Losses at the gene ends were 3 bases for V and 7 bases for J; bases not matched to a gene: 9.

This clone was observed a handful of times. Here the CDR3 reads CASSLDRGPQHF. CDR3 in DNA: TGTGCCAGCAGCTTAGATCGGGGGCCCCAGCATTTT. The rearrangement links TRBV7-9 to TRBJ1-5, with no clear D. With 1 base removed from V and 9 bases from J, the gap between germline ends came to 7 bases. Germline CDR1 is SEHNR and CDR2 is FQNEAQ (reference sequence). The CDR3 is 12 amino acids. Supplemented by reference TRBV7-9 and TRBJ1-5, the full variable domain reads DTGVSQNPRHKITKRGQNVTFRCDPISEHNRLYWYRQTLGQGPEFLTYFQNEAQLEKSRLLSDRFSAERPKGSFSTLEIQRTEQGDSAMYLCASSLDRGPQHFGDGTRLSIL.